This T cell receptor (beta chain) was sequenced for a study of T-cell reconstitution after alpha-beta-depleted transplantation in children. The V end lost 4 bases, the J end lost 4 bases, and 17 bases lay between the germline ends. This CDR3 spans 15 amino acids. This clonotype was detected many times. The authors prepared the TCRbeta library with unique molecular identifiers. TCRdb re-called the PCR reads with MiXCR, one entry per CDR3 protein. The sample lists about 610,000 distinct CDR3 sequences, 8% to 11% occurring once. The chain employs TRBV12-3 or TRBV12-4 and TRBJ2-7; the D gene is possibly TRBD2 (6 bases). The sequenced sample was PBMCs from the stem cell graft donor, obtained from the stem cell graft. The receptor was isolated from a human donor who donated a stem cell graft to a child with acute myeloid leukemia. The CDR3 loop is CASSSRDFGPYEQYF. CDR3 bases: TGTGCCAGCAGTTCCCGGGACTTCGGACCTTACGAGCAGTACTTC.